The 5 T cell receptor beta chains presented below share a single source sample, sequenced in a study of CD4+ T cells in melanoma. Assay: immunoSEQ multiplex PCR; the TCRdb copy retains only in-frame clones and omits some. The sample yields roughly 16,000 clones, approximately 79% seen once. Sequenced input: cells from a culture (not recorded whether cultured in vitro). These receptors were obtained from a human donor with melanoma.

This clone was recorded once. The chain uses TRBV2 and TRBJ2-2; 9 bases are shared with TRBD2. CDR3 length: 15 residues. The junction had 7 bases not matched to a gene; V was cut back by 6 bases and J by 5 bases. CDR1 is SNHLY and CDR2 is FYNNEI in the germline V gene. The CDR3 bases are TGTGCCAGCAGCTTAGCGGGGGCCTGGACCGGGGAGCTGTTTTTT. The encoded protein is CASSLAGAWTGELFF.

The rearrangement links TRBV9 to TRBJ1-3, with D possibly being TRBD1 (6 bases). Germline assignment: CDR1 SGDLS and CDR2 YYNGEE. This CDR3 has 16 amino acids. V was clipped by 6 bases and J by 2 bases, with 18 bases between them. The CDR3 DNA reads TGTGCCAGCAACCCAGGGGCCGGACGACCTGGAAACACCATATATTTT. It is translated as CASNPGAGRPGNTIYF.

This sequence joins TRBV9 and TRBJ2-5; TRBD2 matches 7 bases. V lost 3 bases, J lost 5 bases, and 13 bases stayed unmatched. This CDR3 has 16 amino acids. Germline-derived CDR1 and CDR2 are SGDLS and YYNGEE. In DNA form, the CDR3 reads TGTGCCAGCAGCGCCTCCCCGGGACTAAGGGATGAGACCCAGTACTTC. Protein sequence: CASSASPGLRDETQYF.

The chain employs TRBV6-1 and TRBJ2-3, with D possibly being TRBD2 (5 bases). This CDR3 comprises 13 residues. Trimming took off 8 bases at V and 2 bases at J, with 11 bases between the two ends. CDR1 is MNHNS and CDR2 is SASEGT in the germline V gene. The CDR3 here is CASPGINTDTQYF. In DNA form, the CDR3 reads TGTGCCAGCCCGGGGATAAACACAGATACGCAGTATTTT.

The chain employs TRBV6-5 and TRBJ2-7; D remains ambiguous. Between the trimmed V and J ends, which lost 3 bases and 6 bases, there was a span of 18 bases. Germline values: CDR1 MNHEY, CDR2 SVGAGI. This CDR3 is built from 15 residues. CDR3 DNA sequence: TGTGCCAGCAGTTATTATCCGGGTAACGTTCGCGAGCAGTACTTC. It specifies CASSYYPGNVREQYF.